Here is one T cell receptor beta chain with its context. There is no known antigen for this receptor. Qualities for individual bases were not recorded, and no much larger clone is one base off. RNA was extracted using the RNeasy kit, and roughly 0.5 to 1 microgram was reverse transcribed with random hexamers. TCR beta CDR3 regions were amplified with the immunoSEQ multiplex PCR assay covering 54 Vbeta and 13 Jbeta segments. To correct PCR amplification bias, a synthetic template baseline was used for both primer optimization and computational correction. The original methods were these. Reads were annotated to V, D and J genes according to IMGT and were analyzed with immunoSEQ Analyzer, with only productive sequences retained. Clonality was computed as one minus Shannon entropy normalized by log2 of the number of productive unique sequences. Public and private clones were assessed among the 100 most prevalent clones of each patient and control. Clones were defined as Susac-specific when absent from the healthy and MS cohorts, from some 1,100 published viral clones and from other ImmuneACCESS disease sequences. TCRdb trimmed public reads at Q25 via fastp, called clones via MiXCR and kept in-frame beta chains. Identical CDR3 protein sequences are pooled into one entry, listed with their most common genes and DNA. TCRdb's processing, not the authors', yielded these V and J calls. The sample includes approximately 170,000 distinct CDR3 sequences, with 92% observed a single time. The leading ten clones occupy under 0.085% of the sample.

This sample was taken from a study of CD8 T cells in Susac syndrome (dated by TCRdb to between 2018 and 2021). For the study in its entirety: Repertoire sequencing was used to test whether CD8+ T cell activation and differentiation in Susac syndrome was antigen driven. Broad study findings and their caveats: The number of individuals in the TCR sequencing and HLA analysis was acknowledged as relatively small.

High-throughput TCR beta sequencing profiled peripheral blood CD8+ and CD4+ T cells from healthy donors, Susac syndrome patients and multiple sclerosis patients. Healthy donors were included as age- and sex-matched controls. CD8+ TEMRA cells were enriched by FACS, while bulk CD8+ and CD4+ T cells were purified by magnetic negative isolation. Blood was drawn into EDTA tubes, processed within 24 hours, and PBMCs were isolated by density gradient centrifugation. PBMCs destined for TCR sequencing were cryopreserved in liquid nitrogen and later thawed in a 37 °C water bath. A purity of at least 90% was achieved for sorted or isolated CD4+, CD8+ and CD8+ TEMRA cells. Per the germline V gene (reference sequence), SGHNT is the CDR1 and YYREEE is the CDR2. The CDR3 starts with the cysteine, ends with the phenylalanine, and has 17 residues. The CDR3 DNA has 51 bases and is translated from base 1. Trimmed from V: 0 bases; trimmed from J: 6 bases; junction bases lacking a gene match: 11.

The chain couples TRBV5-4 to TRBJ1-4; TRBD1 aligns with 7 central bases. The TCR comes from a human donor in good health. Sequencing input: CD4+ T cells from PBMCs. The CDR3 reads as follows: CASSLGQGRDFDEKLFF. DNA sequence: TGTGCCAGCAGCTTGGGACAGGGAAGGGACTTTGATGAAAAACTGTTTTTT.